This entry concerns a single T cell receptor beta chain. Antigen: not known. These data belong to a study of T cell repertoires in aging, cancer and after chemotherapy. The wider study: Six age groups, ranging from 30 or younger to 70 or older, included the donors. Clear clonal overlap appeared across healthy donor samples taken over several months to years.

The template was genomic DNA from peripheral blood, not RNA. Multiplex touch-down PCR with TRB-A/B primers amplified rearranged V-D-J TRB sequences. TCRdb re-called the multiplex PCR reads with MiXCR, one entry per CDR3 protein. This sample has about 9,700 distinct CDR3 sequences, with roughly 35% found just once. Findings of the study overall: Age-matched healthy donors had significantly more diverse, less clonal blood TCR repertoires than untreated cancer patients.

V lost 4 bases and J lost 1; bases outside the gene matches: 3. The germline V gene has CDR1 SGHRS and CDR2 YFSETQ. The CDR3 is 15 amino acids. The sequence derives from a human donor in good health. This chain links TRBV5-1 with TRBJ2-5, with 11 bases identical to TRBD2. Sequenced material: blood. The DNA of the CDR3 is TGCGCCAGCAGCCAGGGGACTAGCGGCCAAGAGACCCAGTACTTC. It codes for CASSQGTSGQETQYF.